These T cell receptor beta chains were read from a single sample in a study of T cells in Graves' hyperthyroidism and ophthalmopathy. TCRdb passed the multiplex PCR reads through MiXCR, listing each CDR3 protein once. Here the sample spans hundreds of thousands of distinct CDR3 sequences, roughly 14% being singletons. Source material: blood. These receptors all come from a man between 18 and 35 years old with Graves' ophthalmopathy. Each CDR3 is given with its conserved first and last residue. D genes are given only for firm matches. Expanded clones get a size class; other rows say once, few or many, or leave the size out.

>TRBJ1-2|TRBV7-9|few|TRBD1
CASSFGGQGAFYGYTF
TGTGCCAGCAGCTTTGGGGGACAGGGGGCATTCTATGGCTACACCTTC
>TRBJ2-5|TRBV4-1|few|.
CASSQEWAVQETQYF
TGCGCCAGCAGCCAAGAGTGGGCGGTCCAAGAGACCCAGTACTTC
>TRBJ2-7|TRBV13|many|.
CASSLDGDSYEQYF
TGTGCCAGCAGCTTAGACGGCGACTCCTACGAGCAGTACTTC
>TRBJ1-2|TRBV10-3|many|.
CAISDPAGGGRDYGYTF
TGTGCCATCAGTGACCCGGCCGGCGGGGGGCGCGACTATGGCTACACCTTC
>TRBJ2-3|TRBV24-1|many|.
CATSDPADRTSTDTQYF
TGTGCCACCAGTGACCCGGCTGACAGGACCAGCACAGATACGCAGTATTTT
>TRBJ2-3|TRBV5-1|many|.
CASSFPGRADTQYF
TGCGCCAGCAGCTTCCCTGGGCGTGCAGATACGCAGTATTTT
>TRBJ2-3|TRBV6-2/TRBV6-3|.|.
CASSFRQATDTQYF
TGTGCCAGCAGTTTCCGTCAGGCTACAGATACGCAGTATTTT
>TRBJ2-1|TRBV30|many|TRBD2
CAWATGTSAEQFF
TGTGCCTGGGCTACCGGGACTAGCGCTGAGCAGTTCTTC
>TRBJ1-1|TRBV4-1|.|.
CASSQPGAAEAFF
TGCGCCAGCAGCCAACCAGGGGCCGCTGAAGCTTTCTTT
>TRBJ2-1|TRBV7-4|many|TRBD2
CASPPSGAEQFF
TGTGCCAGCCCGCCTAGCGGGGCGGAGCAGTTCTTC
>TRBJ1-2|TRBV10-3|many|TRBD1
CAISVGDRGGTNYGYTF
TGTGCCATCAGTGTGGGGGACAGGGGTGGGACTAACTATGGCTACACCTTC
>TRBJ2-5|TRBV20-1|many|TRBD2
CSARTSGTQYF
TGCAGTGCTAGAACTAGCGGGACCCAGTACTTC